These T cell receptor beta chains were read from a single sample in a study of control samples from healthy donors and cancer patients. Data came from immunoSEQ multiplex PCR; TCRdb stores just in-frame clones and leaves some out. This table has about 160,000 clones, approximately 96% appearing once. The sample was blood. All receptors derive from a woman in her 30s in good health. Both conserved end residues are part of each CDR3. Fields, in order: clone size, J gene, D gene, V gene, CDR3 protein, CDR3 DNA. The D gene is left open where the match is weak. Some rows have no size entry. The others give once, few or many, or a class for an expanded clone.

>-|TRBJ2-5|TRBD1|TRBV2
CASSARQGTQTQYF
TGTGCCAGCAGTGCTAGACAGGGGACGCAGACCCAGTACTTC
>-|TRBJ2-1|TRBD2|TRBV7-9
CASSLDRSGAFQFF
TGTGCCAGCAGCTTAGACAGGAGCGGGGCCTTCCAGTTCTTC
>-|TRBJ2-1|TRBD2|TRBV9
CASSVETSGSRDEQFF
TGTGCCAGCAGCGTCGAAACTAGCGGGAGTCGAGATGAGCAGTTCTTC
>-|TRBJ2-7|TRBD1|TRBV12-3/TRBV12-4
CATGQGFYEQYF
TGTGCCACAGGACAGGGGTTCTACGAGCAGTACTTC
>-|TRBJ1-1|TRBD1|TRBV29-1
CSVRTGGVNTEAFF
TGCAGCGTTCGGACAGGGGGGGTGAACACTGAAGCTTTCTTT
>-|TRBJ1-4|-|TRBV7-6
CASSPGGENEKLFF
TGTGCCAGCAGCCCAGGAGGGGAAAATGAAAAACTGTTTTTT
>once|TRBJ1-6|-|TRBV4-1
CASSPTPGFNNSPLHF
TGCGCCAGCAGCCCTACCCCGGGGTTCAATAATTCACCCCTCCACTTT
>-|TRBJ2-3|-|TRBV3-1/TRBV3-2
CASSHKKGLSTDTQYF
TGTGCCAGCAGCCATAAGAAGGGACTTAGCACAGATACGCAGTATTTT
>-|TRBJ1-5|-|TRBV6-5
CASRLDIYSNQPQHF
TGTGCCAGCAGACTCGACATTTATAGCAATCAGCCCCAGCATTTT
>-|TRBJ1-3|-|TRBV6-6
CASSSYRATSGNTIYF
TGTGCCAGCAGTTCGTACAGGGCTACCTCTGGAAACACCATATATTTT
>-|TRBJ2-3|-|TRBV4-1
CASSLVGPSTDTQYF
TGCGCCAGCAGCCTTGTAGGGCCCTCCACAGATACGCAGTATTTT
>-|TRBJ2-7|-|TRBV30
CAWAAGQTTYEQYF
TGTGCCTGGGCGGCAGGACAGACTACCTACGAGCAGTACTTC
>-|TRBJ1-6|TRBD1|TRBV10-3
CAIRANGQDNSPLHF
TGTGCCATCAGGGCGAACGGACAGGATAATTCACCCCTCCACTTT
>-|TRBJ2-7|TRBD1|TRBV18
CASSPATGETYEQYF
TGTGCCAGCTCACCGGCGACAGGGGAAACCTACGAGCAGTACTTC
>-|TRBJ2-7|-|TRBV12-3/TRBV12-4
CASSSQGHYEQYF
TGTGCCAGCAGTTCGCAGGGCCATTACGAGCAGTACTTC
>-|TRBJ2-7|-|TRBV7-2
CASSSNRNEQYF
TGTGCCAGCAGCTCCAATAGGAACGAGCAGTACTTC
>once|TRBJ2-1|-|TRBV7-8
CASSLETRGLHNEQFF
TGTGCCAGCAGCTTAGAGACTAGGGGACTTCACAATGAGCAGTTCTTC
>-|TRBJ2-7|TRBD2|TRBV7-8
CASSLQAGGFQYF
TGTGCCAGCAGCTTACAAGCGGGAGGGTTTCAGTACTTC
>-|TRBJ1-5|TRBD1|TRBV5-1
CASSRTGGVNQPQHF
TGCGCCAGCAGCCGAACAGGGGGCGTCAATCAGCCCCAGCATTTT
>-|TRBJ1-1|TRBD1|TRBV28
CASRIGTGDLNTEAFF
TGTGCCAGCAGAATAGGGACAGGGGATTTGAACACTGAAGCTTTCTTT
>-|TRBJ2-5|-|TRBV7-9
CASTPRGHETQYF
TGTGCCAGCACCCCGCGGGGACACGAGACCCAGTACTTC
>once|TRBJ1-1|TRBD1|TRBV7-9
CASSLEGTANTEAFF
TGTGCCAGCAGCTTAGAAGGGACAGCGAACACTGAAGCTTTCTTT
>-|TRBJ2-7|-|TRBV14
CASSQVPPLAGGLEQYF
TGTGCCAGCAGCCAAGTTCCCCCGCTAGCAGGAGGGCTCGAGCAGTACTTC
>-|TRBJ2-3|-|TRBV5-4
CASSPSPFHTDTQYF
TGTGCCAGCAGCCCTTCTCCGTTCCACACAGATACGCAGTATTTT
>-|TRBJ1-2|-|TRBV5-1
CASSSSLANYGYTF
TGCGCCAGCAGCTCAAGCCTGGCTAACTATGGCTACACCTTC
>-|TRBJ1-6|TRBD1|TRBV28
CASSFVGQGNNSPLHF
TGTGCCAGCAGTTTCGTAGGACAGGGAAATAATTCACCCCTCCACTTT
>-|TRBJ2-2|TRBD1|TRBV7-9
CASSLARGRGLGELFF
TGTGCCAGCAGCTTAGCCCGGGGCAGGGGGCTCGGGGAGCTGTTTTTT
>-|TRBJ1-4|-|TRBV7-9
CASSLPQEANEKLFF
TGTGCCAGCAGCTTACCCCAGGAGGCTAATGAAAAACTGTTTTTT
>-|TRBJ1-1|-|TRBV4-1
CASSHPGADTEAFF
TGCGCCAGCAGCCATCCGGGAGCGGACACTGAAGCTTTCTTT
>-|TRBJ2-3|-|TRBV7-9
CASSPLVQGGLDTQYF
TGTGCCAGCAGCCCGTTGGTACAGGGCGGTCTAGATACGCAGTATTTT
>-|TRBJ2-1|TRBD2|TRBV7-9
CASSFNLRGGPSSYNEQFF
TGTGCCAGCAGCTTTAATTTGCGGGGGGGCCCTAGCTCCTACAATGAGCAGTTCTTC
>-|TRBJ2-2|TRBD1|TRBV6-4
CATGTGNTGELFF
TGTGCCACTGGGACAGGGAACACCGGGGAGCTGTTTTTT
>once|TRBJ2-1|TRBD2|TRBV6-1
CASSENTSGGGRKFF
TGTGCCAGCAGTGAAAATACTAGCGGGGGAGGTAGGAAGTTCTTC
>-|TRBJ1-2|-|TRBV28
CASSWDRANYGYTF
TGTGCCAGCAGTTGGGACCGAGCTAACTATGGCTACACCTTC
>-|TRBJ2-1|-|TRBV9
CASSDNNEQFF
TGTGCCAGCAGCGACAACAATGAGCAGTTCTTC
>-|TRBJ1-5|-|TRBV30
CAWRGGQNQPQHF
TGTGCCTGGAGAGGGGGACAAAATCAGCCCCAGCATTTT
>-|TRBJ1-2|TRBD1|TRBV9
CASSPRTGAYGYTF
TGTGCCAGCAGCCCAAGGACAGGGGCCTATGGCTACACCTTC
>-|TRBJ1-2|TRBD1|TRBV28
CASSFRTGYGYTF
TGTGCCAGCAGTTTTCGGACAGGGTATGGCTACACCTTC
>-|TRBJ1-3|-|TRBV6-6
CASSYPNRDGNTIYF
TGTGCCAGCAGTTACCCAAACAGGGATGGAAACACCATATATTTT
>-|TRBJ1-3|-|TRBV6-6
CASSYSDTNSGNTIYF
TGTGCCAGCAGTTACTCGGACACGAACTCTGGAAACACCATATATTTT
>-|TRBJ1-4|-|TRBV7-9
CASSLVGNLDEKLFF
TGTGCCAGCAGCTTAGTGGGTAATTTGGATGAAAAACTGTTTTTT
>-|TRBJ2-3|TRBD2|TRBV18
CASSPQSSGGRSTDTQYF
TGTGCCAGCTCACCTCAGAGTAGCGGGGGCCGTAGCACAGATACGCAGTATTTT